A selection of T cell receptor beta chains follows, all from one sample in a study of blood T cell repertoires in COVID-19. The repertoire was sequenced with immunoSEQ multiplex PCR; TCRdb's copy has only in-frame clones and lacks some. This table holds under 200,000 clones, around 90% found once. The sequencing sample was made of peripheral blood. The source is a man aged 18 to 35 with COVID-19, enrolled during active disease. The CDR3 runs from the conserved cysteine through the conserved F or W. Fields, in order: V gene, J gene, D gene, clone size, CDR3 DNA, CDR3 protein. A D gene is named only where the DNA matches it firmly. Size tells how often a clone was seen (once, few, many) or the class of an expanded clone, and some rows leave it out.

V: TRBV4-3
J: TRBJ2-1
D: TRBD2
size: -
DNA: TGCGCCAGCAGCCAAGGGAGTAGCGGGAGCTATGAGCAGTTCTTC
CDR3: CASSQGSSGSYEQFF

V: TRBV4-3
J: TRBJ2-1
D: -
size: few
DNA: TGCGCCAGCAGCCAAGATATGGAGGCGGATGAGCAGTTCTTC
CDR3: CASSQDMEADEQFF

V: TRBV13
J: TRBJ2-7
D: -
size: -
DNA: TGTGCCAGCAGCTTAGCTTCCGGCGAGCAGTACTTC
CDR3: CASSLASGEQYF

V: TRBV5-5
J: TRBJ1-2
D: -
size: many
DNA: TGTGCCAGCAGCCCAAGTCCGGCTAGCGACCACTATGGCTACACCTTC
CDR3: CASSPSPASDHYGYTF

V: TRBV28
J: TRBJ2-7
D: -
size: -
DNA: TGTGCCAGCACCGCCAGCGGCTATAGCTCCTACGAGCAGTACTTC
CDR3: CASTASGYSSYEQYF

V: TRBV27
J: TRBJ2-7
D: TRBD2
size: -
DNA: TGTGCCAGCAGCCCAGGACTAGCGGGCGGCTACGAGCAGTACTTC
CDR3: CASSPGLAGGYEQYF

V: TRBV7-9
J: TRBJ2-7
D: -
size: -
DNA: TGTGCCAGCAGCTTCCTCCACGAGCAGTACTTC
CDR3: CASSFLHEQYF

V: TRBV24-1
J: TRBJ2-3
D: TRBD2
size: -
DNA: TGTGCCACCAGTGATTCTGCGGGAGGAGGGGCTAGCACAGATACGCAGTATTTT
CDR3: CATSDSAGGGASTDTQYF

V: TRBV2
J: TRBJ2-2
D: -
size: -
DNA: TGTGCCAGCAGTGGCGGGATCGGGGAGCTGTTTTTT
CDR3: CASSGGIGELFF

V: TRBV15
J: TRBJ1-6
D: -
size: -
DNA: TGTGCCACCAGCAGAGATCGCCAGGGTGTTTCACCCCTCCACTTT
CDR3: CATSRDRQGVSPLHF

V: TRBV19
J: TRBJ2-1
D: TRBD1
size: -
DNA: TGTGCCAGTAGTATATACCGGACAGGGGAGAACAATGAGCAGTTCTTC
CDR3: CASSIYRTGENNEQFF

V: TRBV15
J: TRBJ2-3
D: -
size: -
DNA: TGTGCCACCAGCAGAGTAGAAGATACGCAGTATTTT
CDR3: CATSRVEDTQYF

V: TRBV6-1
J: TRBJ2-7
D: -
size: -
DNA: TGTGCCAGCAGTGAAGGCAGGGGAGCCTACGAGCAGTACTTC
CDR3: CASSEGRGAYEQYF

V: TRBV5-5
J: TRBJ2-1
D: TRBD1
size: -
DNA: TGTGCCAGCAGCTTCCCTGGCCGGGGACAGGTCCACAATGAGCAGTTCTTC
CDR3: CASSFPGRGQVHNEQFF

V: TRBV24-1
J: TRBJ2-1
D: TRBD2
size: -
DNA: TGTGCCACCAGTGATTTGGGCGGGACTAGGCAGTTCTTC
CDR3: CATSDLGGTRQFF

V: TRBV6-6
J: TRBJ1-1
D: -
size: -
DNA: TGTGCCAGCAGCCTCGGGGGATTGGGCACTGAAGCTTTCTTT
CDR3: CASSLGGLGTEAFF

V: TRBV29-1
J: TRBJ2-7
D: -
size: -
DNA: TGCAGCGTTGAATCAGGCTACGAGCAGTACTTC
CDR3: CSVESGYEQYF

V: TRBV2
J: TRBJ1-6
D: TRBD1
size: -
DNA: TGTGCCAGCAGCCCTCCGGGACAGGGGGCCATCACCCTCCACTTT
CDR3: CASSPPGQGAITLHF

V: TRBV12-3/TRBV12-4
J: TRBJ1-1
D: -
size: once
DNA: TGTGCCAGCAGTCCCAGTAACACTGAAGCTTTCTTT
CDR3: CASSPSNTEAFF

V: TRBV28
J: TRBJ1-1
D: TRBD1
size: -
DNA: TGTGCCAGCAGTTTAGGGACAGGGGATACTGAAGCTTTCTTT
CDR3: CASSLGTGDTEAFF

V: TRBV5-4
J: TRBJ1-4
D: -
size: -
DNA: TGTGCCAGCAGTTATGCGGACGGGGGACCCTTGGGTGAAAAACTGCTTTTT
CDR3: CASSYADGGPLGEKLLF

V: TRBV27
J: TRBJ2-1
D: -
size: -
DNA: TGTGCCAGCACCTCCCTGGGGGGGCACAATGAGCAGTTCTTC
CDR3: CASTSLGGHNEQFF

V: TRBV11-3
J: TRBJ2-3
D: TRBD1
size: -
DNA: TGTGCCAGCAGCGCCCGACAGGGGAGAGGAGATACGCAGTATTTT
CDR3: CASSARQGRGDTQYF

V: TRBV7-8
J: TRBJ1-4
D: -
size: -
DNA: TGTGCCAGCAGCTTTACAGGGAGCGTTAATGAAAAACTGCTTTTT
CDR3: CASSFTGSVNEKLLF

V: TRBV5-1
J: TRBJ2-2
D: TRBD2
size: -
DNA: TGCGCCAGCAGCTTTAGCGGGAGTGGGTCCGGGGAGCTGTTTTTT
CDR3: CASSFSGSGSGELFF

V: TRBV19
J: TRBJ1-2
D: -
size: -
DNA: TGTGCCAGTAGTAGGACTACGCACTATGGCTACACCTTC
CDR3: CASSRTTHYGYTF

V: TRBV7-9
J: TRBJ1-5
D: TRBD1
size: once
DNA: TGTGCCAGCAGCCATGGACAGGGCGTCAATCAGCCCCAGCATTTT
CDR3: CASSHGQGVNQPQHF

V: TRBV10-1
J: TRBJ2-3
D: -
size: -
DNA: TGCGCCAGCAGTGAAATAGGGGAACTCTACACAGATACGCAGTATTTT
CDR3: CASSEIGELYTDTQYF

V: TRBV7-9
J: TRBJ1-3
D: -
size: -
DNA: TGTGCCAGCAGCTATGGAGGGCCGATATTTTCTGGAAACACCATATATTTT
CDR3: CASSYGGPIFSGNTIYF

V: TRBV29-1
J: TRBJ2-1
D: -
size: -
DNA: TGCAGCGTTGAAGAAGGCGGGGGCGGGAATGAGCAGTTCTTC
CDR3: CSVEEGGGGNEQFF

V: TRBV5-4
J: TRBJ2-5
D: -
size: -
DNA: TGTGCCAGCAGCTTAAGGGGAAGAGTACAAGAGACCCAGTACTTC
CDR3: CASSLRGRVQETQYF

V: TRBV18
J: TRBJ1-3
D: -
size: -
DNA: TGTGCCAGCTCACCCCGGGACTTCCGCTCTGGAAACACCATATATTTT
CDR3: CASSPRDFRSGNTIYF

V: TRBV27
J: TRBJ1-4
D: -
size: once
DNA: TGTGCCAGCAGTTTAGGTAGTAGGACAGCTAATGAAAAACTGTTTTTT
CDR3: CASSLGSRTANEKLFF

V: TRBV5-4
J: TRBJ1-6
D: -
size: -
DNA: TGTGCCAGCAGCCACGGCGGACAGAATAATTCACCCCTCCACTTT
CDR3: CASSHGGQNNSPLHF

V: TRBV2
J: TRBJ2-7
D: -
size: -
DNA: TGTGCCAGCAGTGAAGCCCGGGGTGTGGGCGAGCAGTACTTC
CDR3: CASSEARGVGEQYF

V: TRBV6-2/TRBV6-3
J: TRBJ2-1
D: -
size: once
DNA: TGTGCCAGCAGTTCGACTTTAAGGGGTACCTACAATGAGCAGTTCTTC
CDR3: CASSSTLRGTYNEQFF

V: TRBV7-8
J: TRBJ2-1
D: -
size: -
DNA: TGTGCCAGCAGCTTAGAATGGGTTAGCGGCAGCTCCTACAATGAGCAGTTCTTC
CDR3: CASSLEWVSGSSYNEQFF

V: TRBV19
J: TRBJ2-3
D: -
size: -
DNA: TGTGCCAGTAGTATAGCGACGCATCTCGGCGGATCTAGCACAGATACGCAGTATTTT
CDR3: CASSIATHLGGSSTDTQYF

V: TRBV10-3
J: TRBJ2-2
D: -
size: -
DNA: TGTGCCATCAGTGGGGTCGCAGGGAAGGGCAGGGGTAACACCGGGGAGCTGTTTTTT
CDR3: CAISGVAGKGRGNTGELFF

V: TRBV6-5
J: TRBJ1-1
D: -
size: -
DNA: TGTGCCAGCAGTTACTCGGGGCAGGTGAACACTGAAGCTTTCTTT
CDR3: CASSYSGQVNTEAFF

V: TRBV5-6
J: TRBJ2-3
D: TRBD1
size: -
DNA: TGTGCCAGCAGCTACGGGACAGGGGAAGATACGCAGTATTTT
CDR3: CASSYGTGEDTQYF

V: TRBV2
J: TRBJ1-4
D: -
size: -
DNA: TGTGCCAGCAGTGAACCGCTTAATGAAAAACTGCTTTTT
CDR3: CASSEPLNEKLLF

V: TRBV15
J: TRBJ2-6
D: TRBD1
size: -
DNA: TGTGCCACCAGCAGAGGGACAGGGCGTCCGTCTGGGGCCAACGTCCTGACTTTC
CDR3: CATSRGTGRPSGANVLTF

V: TRBV7-9
J: TRBJ2-2
D: -
size: -
DNA: TGTGCCAGCAGCTTAATTGCTCGTTACTCCGGGGAGCTGTTTTTT
CDR3: CASSLIARYSGELFF

V: TRBV20-1
J: TRBJ2-7
D: -
size: -
DNA: TGCAGTGCTAGAGCCAACTTAGAGCAGTACTTC
CDR3: CSARANLEQYF

V: TRBV5-4
J: TRBJ2-7
D: TRBD1
size: -
DNA: TGTGCCAGCAGCTGGGACAGGAGCTCCTACGAGCAGTACTTC
CDR3: CASSWDRSSYEQYF

V: TRBV19
J: TRBJ1-1
D: -
size: -
DNA: TGTGCCAGTAGTACCGGACAGAACACTGAAGCTTTCTTT
CDR3: CASSTGQNTEAFF

V: TRBV4-2
J: TRBJ2-7
D: TRBD2
size: -
DNA: TGTGCCAGCAGCCAAGACCTTCTGACTAGCGGTAACTCCTACGAGCAGTACTTC
CDR3: CASSQDLLTSGNSYEQYF

V: TRBV27
J: TRBJ2-7
D: TRBD2
size: -
DNA: TGTGCCAGCAGTTTCCCTATTACCCTCCCGAGCGGGAGTCACCGGGGGAACGAGCAGTACTTC
CDR3: CASSFPITLPSGSHRGNEQYF

V: TRBV24-1
J: TRBJ2-3
D: -
size: -
DNA: TGTGCCACCAGTGATTTTGGCTTTGATACGCAGTATTTT
CDR3: CATSDFGFDTQYF

V: TRBV6-5
J: TRBJ2-1
D: TRBD2
size: -
DNA: TGTGCCAGCAGTCCACTAGCGGGAACCAATGAGCAGTTCTTC
CDR3: CASSPLAGTNEQFF

V: TRBV19
J: TRBJ1-5
D: TRBD1
size: -
DNA: TGTGCCAGTAGTATAGGGGACAGTAGCAATCAGCCCCAGCATTTT
CDR3: CASSIGDSSNQPQHF

V: TRBV20-1
J: TRBJ2-1
D: TRBD2
size: few
DNA: TGCAGTGCTAGTCTAGCGGGAACCTCCTACAATGAGCAGTTCTTC
CDR3: CSASLAGTSYNEQFF

V: TRBV5-1
J: TRBJ2-1
D: -
size: -
DNA: TGCGCCAGCAAGGAGGGTGATGAGCAGTTCTTC
CDR3: CASKEGDEQFF

V: TRBV9
J: TRBJ2-1
D: TRBD2
size: -
DNA: TGTGCCAGCAGCGTTAGCGGGAACTCCTACAATGAGCAGTTCTTC
CDR3: CASSVSGNSYNEQFF